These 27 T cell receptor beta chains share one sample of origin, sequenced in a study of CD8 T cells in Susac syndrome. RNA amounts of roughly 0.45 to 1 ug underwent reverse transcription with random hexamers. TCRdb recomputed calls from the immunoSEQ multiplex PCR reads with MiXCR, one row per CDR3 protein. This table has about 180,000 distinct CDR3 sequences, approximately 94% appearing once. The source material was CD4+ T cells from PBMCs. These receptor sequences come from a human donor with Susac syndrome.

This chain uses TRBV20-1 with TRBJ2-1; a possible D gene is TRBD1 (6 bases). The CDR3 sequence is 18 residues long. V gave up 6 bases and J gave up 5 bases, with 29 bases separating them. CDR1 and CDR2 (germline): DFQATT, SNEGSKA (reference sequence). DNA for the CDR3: TGCAGTGCCCAGAGGTGGGGGCAGGGGCGGTCAAATGACAATGAGCAGTTCTTC. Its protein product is CSAQRWGQGRSNDNEQFF.

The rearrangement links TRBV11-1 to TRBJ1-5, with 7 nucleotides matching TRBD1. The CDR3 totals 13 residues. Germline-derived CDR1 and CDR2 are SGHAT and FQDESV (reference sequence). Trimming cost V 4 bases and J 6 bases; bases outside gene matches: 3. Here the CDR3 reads CASSSDRAQPQHF. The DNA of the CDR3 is TGTGCCAGCAGCTCTGACAGGGCTCAGCCCCAGCATTTT.

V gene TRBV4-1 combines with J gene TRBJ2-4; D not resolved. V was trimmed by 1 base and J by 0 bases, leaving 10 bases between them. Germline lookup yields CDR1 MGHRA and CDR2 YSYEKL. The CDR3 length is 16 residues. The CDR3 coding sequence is TGCGCCAGCAGCCAAGTTGGCTTTCTAGCCAAAAACATTCAGTACTTC. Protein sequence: CASSQVGFLAKNIQYF.

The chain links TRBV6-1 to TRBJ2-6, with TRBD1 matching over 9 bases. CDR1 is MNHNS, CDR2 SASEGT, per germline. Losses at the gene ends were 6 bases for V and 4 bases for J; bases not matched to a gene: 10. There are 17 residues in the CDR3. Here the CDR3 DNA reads TGTGCCAGCAGCCCCGGGACAGGGTTGGCCGGGGCCAACGTCCTGACTTTC. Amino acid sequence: CASSPGTGLAGANVLTF.

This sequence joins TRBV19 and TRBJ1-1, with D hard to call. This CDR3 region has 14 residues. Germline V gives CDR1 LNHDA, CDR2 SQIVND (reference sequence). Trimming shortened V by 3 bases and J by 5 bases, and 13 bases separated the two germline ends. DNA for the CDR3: TGTGCCAGTAGTATTCCAGGTATCGGAACTGAAGCTTTCTTT. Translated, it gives CASSIPGIGTEAFF.

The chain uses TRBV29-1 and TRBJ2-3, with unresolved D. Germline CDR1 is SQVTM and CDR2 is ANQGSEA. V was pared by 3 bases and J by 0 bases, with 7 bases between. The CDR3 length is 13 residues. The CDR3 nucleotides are TGCAGCGTTGAGTTTGGAAGCACAGATACGCAGTATTTT. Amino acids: CSVEFGSTDTQYF.

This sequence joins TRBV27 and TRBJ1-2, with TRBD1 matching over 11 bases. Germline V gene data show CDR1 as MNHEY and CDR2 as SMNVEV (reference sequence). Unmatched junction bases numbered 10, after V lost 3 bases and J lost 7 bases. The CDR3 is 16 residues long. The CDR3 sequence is CASSLWTGGAVGGYTF. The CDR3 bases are TGTGCCAGCAGTTTGTGGACAGGGGGCGCGGTAGGTGGCTACACCTTC.

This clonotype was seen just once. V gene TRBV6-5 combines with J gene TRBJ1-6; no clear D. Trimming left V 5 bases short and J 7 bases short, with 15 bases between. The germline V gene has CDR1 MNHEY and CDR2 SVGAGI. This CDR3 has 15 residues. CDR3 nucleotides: TGTGCCAGCAGTCCACTCTGGACGGAAAATTCACCCCTCCACTTT. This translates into CASSPLWTENSPLHF.

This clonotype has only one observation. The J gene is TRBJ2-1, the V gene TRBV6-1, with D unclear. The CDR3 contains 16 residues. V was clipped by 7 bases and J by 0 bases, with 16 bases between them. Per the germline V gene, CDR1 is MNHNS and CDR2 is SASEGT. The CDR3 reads CASTPSSSSSYNEQFF. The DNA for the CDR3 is TGTGCCAGCACCCCAAGTTCCTCAAGCTCCTACAATGAGCAGTTCTTC.

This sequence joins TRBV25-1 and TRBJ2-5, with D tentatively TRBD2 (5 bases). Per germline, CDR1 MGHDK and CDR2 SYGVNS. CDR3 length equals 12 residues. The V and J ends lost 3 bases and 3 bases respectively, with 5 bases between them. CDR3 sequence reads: CASSEREETQYF. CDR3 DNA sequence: TGTGCCAGCAGTGAGCGGGAAGAGACCCAGTACTTC. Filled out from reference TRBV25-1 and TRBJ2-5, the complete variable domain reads EADIYQTPRYLVIGTGKKITLECSQTMGHDKMYWYQQDPGMELHLIHYSYGVNSTEKGDLSSESTVSRIRTEHFPLTLESARPSHTSQYLCASSEREETQYFGPGTRLLVL.

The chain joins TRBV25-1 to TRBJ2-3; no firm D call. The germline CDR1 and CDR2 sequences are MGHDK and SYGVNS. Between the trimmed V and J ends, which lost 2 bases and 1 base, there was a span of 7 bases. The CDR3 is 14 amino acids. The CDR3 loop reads CASSEIGGTDTQYF. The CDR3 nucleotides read TGTGCCAGCAGTGAAATTGGAGGCACAGATACGCAGTATTTT.

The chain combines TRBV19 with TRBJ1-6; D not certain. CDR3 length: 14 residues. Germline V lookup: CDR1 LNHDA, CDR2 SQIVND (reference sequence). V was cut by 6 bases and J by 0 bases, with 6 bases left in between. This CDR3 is CASRQSSYNSPLHF. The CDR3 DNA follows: TGTGCCAGTAGACAGAGCTCCTATAATTCACCCCTCCACTTT. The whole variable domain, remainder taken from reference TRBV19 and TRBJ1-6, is DGGITQSPKYLFRKEGQNVTLSCEQNLNHDAMYWYRQDPGQGLRLIYYSQIVNDFQKGDIAEGYSVSREKKESFPLTVTSAQKNPTAFYLCASRQSSYNSPLHFGNGTRLTVT.

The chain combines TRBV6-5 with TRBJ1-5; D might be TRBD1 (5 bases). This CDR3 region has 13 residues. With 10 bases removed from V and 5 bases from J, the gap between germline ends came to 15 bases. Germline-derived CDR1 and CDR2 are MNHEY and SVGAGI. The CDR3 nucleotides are TGTGCCACCAGGAGGGGAATCGATCAGCCCCAGCATTTT. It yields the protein CATRRGIDQPQHF.

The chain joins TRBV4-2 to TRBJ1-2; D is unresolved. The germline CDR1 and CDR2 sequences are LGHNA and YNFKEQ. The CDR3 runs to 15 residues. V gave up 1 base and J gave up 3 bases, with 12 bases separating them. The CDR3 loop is CASSQVGDGDYGYTF. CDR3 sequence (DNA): TGTGCCAGCAGCCAAGTTGGGGATGGGGACTATGGCTACACCTTC.

The CDR3 sequence: CASSWRTGGGQETQYF. Written as DNA, the CDR3 is TGTGCCAGCAGCTGGAGGACGGGTGGGGGCCAAGAGACCCAGTACTTC. The chain links TRBV7-9 to TRBJ2-5; D may correspond to TRBD1 or TRBD2 (5 bases each). The germline CDR1 and CDR2 sequences are SEHNR and FQNEAQ (reference sequence). V was clipped by 4 bases and J by 1 base, with 16 bases between them. CDR3 length: 16 amino acids.

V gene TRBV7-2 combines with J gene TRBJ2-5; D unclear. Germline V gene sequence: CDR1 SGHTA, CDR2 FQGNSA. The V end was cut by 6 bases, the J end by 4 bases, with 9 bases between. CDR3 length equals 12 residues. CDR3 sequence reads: CASSTTGETQYF. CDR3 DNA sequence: TGTGCCAGCAGTACCACTGGAGAGACCCAGTACTTC.

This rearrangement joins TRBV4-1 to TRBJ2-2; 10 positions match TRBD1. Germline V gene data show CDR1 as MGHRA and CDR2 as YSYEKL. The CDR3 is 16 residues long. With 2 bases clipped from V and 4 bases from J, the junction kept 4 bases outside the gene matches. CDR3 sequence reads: CASSQRQGAGTGELFF. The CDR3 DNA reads TGCGCCAGCAGCCAACGACAGGGGGCAGGCACCGGGGAGCTGTTTTTT.

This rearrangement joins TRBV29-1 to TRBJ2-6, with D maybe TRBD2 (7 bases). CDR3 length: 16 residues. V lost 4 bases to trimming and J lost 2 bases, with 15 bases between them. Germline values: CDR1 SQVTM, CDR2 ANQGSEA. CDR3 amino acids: CSVAAGAGAGANVLTF. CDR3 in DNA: TGCAGCGTTGCCGCGGGGGCGGGGGCTGGGGCCAACGTCCTGACTTTC.

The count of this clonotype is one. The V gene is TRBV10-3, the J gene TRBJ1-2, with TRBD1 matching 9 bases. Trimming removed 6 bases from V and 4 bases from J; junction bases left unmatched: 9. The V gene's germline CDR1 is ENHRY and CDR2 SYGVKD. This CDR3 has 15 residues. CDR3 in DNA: TGTGCCATCAGGGCTGGGACAGGGAATCTCTATGGCTACACCTTC. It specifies CAIRAGTGNLYGYTF.

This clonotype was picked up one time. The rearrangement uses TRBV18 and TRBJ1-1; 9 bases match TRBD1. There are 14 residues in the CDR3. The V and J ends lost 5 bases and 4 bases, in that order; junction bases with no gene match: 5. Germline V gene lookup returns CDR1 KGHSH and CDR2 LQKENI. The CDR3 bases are TGTGCCAGCTCAGAGGGACAGGGAAGCACTGAAGCTTTCTTT. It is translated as CASSEGQGSTEAFF.

This chain's CDR3 is CASRSTGEGYTF. The CDR3 DNA is TGTGCCAGCAGGTCGACAGGTGAAGGCTACACCTTC. The rearrangement links TRBV12-3 or TRBV12-4 to TRBJ1-2; perhaps TRBD1 as D (6 bases). The CDR3 is 12 amino acids. Between the trimmed V and J ends, which lost 6 bases and 8 bases, there was a span of 13 bases.

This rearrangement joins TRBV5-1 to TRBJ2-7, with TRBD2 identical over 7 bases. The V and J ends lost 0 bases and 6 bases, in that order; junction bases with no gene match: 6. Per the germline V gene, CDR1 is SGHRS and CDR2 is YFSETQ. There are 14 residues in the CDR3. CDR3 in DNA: TGCGCCAGCAGCTTGGGACCGGGGGGTTTCGAGCAGTACTTC. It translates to CASSLGPGGFEQYF.

CDR3 DNA sequence: TGTGCCAGCAGCTTTCCTTCCGGGACAGGAACCTATGGCTACACCTTC. As protein: CASSFPSGTGTYGYTF. The chain couples TRBV13 to TRBJ1-2; 8 nucleotides match TRBD1. J gave up 4 bases and V 3 bases, and 10 bases lay outside the gene matches. Germline V gene sequence: CDR1 PRHDT, CDR2 FYEKMQ (reference sequence). The CDR3 sequence is 16 residues long.

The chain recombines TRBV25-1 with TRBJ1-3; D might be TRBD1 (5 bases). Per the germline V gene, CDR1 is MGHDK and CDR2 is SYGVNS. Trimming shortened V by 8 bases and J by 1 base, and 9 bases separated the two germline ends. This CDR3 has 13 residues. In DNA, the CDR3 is TGTGCCAGCCGAGGGGCGTCTGGAAACACCATATATTTT. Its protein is CASRGASGNTIYF.

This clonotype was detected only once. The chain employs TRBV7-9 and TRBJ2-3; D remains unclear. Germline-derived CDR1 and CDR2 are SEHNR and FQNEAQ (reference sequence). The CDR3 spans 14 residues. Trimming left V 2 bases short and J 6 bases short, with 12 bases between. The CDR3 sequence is CASSLRPPPDTQYF. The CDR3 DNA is TGTGCCAGCAGCTTAAGGCCCCCCCCGGATACGCAGTATTTT.

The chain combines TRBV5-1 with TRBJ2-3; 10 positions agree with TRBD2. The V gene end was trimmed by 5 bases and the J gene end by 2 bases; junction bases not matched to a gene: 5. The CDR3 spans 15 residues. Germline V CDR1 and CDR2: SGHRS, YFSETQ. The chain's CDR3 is CASRSTSGVTDTQYF. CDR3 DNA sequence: TGCGCCAGCAGATCTACTAGCGGGGTCACAGATACGCAGTATTTT.

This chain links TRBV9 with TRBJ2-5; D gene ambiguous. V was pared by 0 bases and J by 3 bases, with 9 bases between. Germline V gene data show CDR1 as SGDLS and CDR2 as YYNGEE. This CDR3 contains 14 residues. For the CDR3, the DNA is TGTGCCAGCAGCGTAGAAGGACGGAAAGAGACCCAGTACTTC. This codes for CASSVEGRKETQYF.